The rows below give T cell receptor beta chains drawn from one sample of a study of blood T cell repertoires in COVID-19. TCRdb's table, derived via immunoSEQ multiplex PCR, lists solely in-frame clones and lacks some. The sample consists of over 350,000 clones, around 89% of them appearing once. The sequencing input was peripheral blood. These receptors all stem from a woman aged 25 to 39 with acute or convalescent COVID-19. CDR3s include the opening cysteine and the closing phenylalanine or tryptophan. The D gene is left open where the match is weak. Expanded clones get a size class; other rows say once, few or many, or leave the size out.

>.|TRBD2|TRBJ2-7|TRBV11-2
TGTGCCAGCAGCCCGGGAGGGATCGAGCAGTACTTC
CASSPGGIEQYF
>.|.|TRBJ1-1|TRBV7-8
TGTGCCAGCAGCTTAGTGGGGGGTTGGGACACTGAAGCTTTCTTT
CASSLVGGWDTEAFF
>.|TRBD2|TRBJ2-3|TRBV9
TGTGCCAGCAGCGTATTGGGGGGGGACACAGATACGCAGTATTTT
CASSVLGGDTDTQYF
>.|TRBD2|TRBJ2-3|TRBV2
TGTGCCAGCAGTAGAGCGGGGAAAAGGGATACGCAGTATTTT
CASSRAGKRDTQYF
>many|TRBD2|TRBJ2-3|TRBV7-9
TGTGCCAGCAGCTACCCGACTAGCGGGGGATCAGATACGCAGTATTTT
CASSYPTSGGSDTQYF
>.|.|TRBJ2-7|TRBV2
TGTGCCAGCCCGACTGCCTACGAGCAGTACTTC
CASPTAYEQYF
>.|.|TRBJ2-1|TRBV27
TGTGCCAGCAGTACACAGGGTTATTCCTACAATGAGCAGTTCTTC
CASSTQGYSYNEQFF
>.|.|TRBJ2-2|TRBV4-1
TGCGCCAGCAGCCAGGGCCAGGGGACCGGGGAGCTGTTTTTT
CASSQGQGTGELFF
>.|TRBD2|TRBJ2-7|TRBV7-6
TGTGCCAGCAGCTCCCGACTAGCGGGATTCTACGAGCAGTACTTC
CASSSRLAGFYEQYF
>.|TRBD1|TRBJ1-1|TRBV5-1
TGCGCCAGCAGCTTGGGCCGGGACAGAGAATCGAACACTGAAGCTTTCTTT
CASSLGRDRESNTEAFF
>.|.|TRBJ2-7|TRBV18
TGTGCCAGCTCACCTGACACCGCCGTAGAGCAGTACTTC
CASSPDTAVEQYF
>.|.|TRBJ1-5|TRBV28
TGTGCCAGCAGTTTATCTTCGGGTCCTCGTCGGCCCCAGCATTTT
CASSLSSGPRRPQHF
>.|.|TRBJ2-2|TRBV27
TGTGCCAGCAGTGTCAGGGCCGCCGGGGAGCTGTTTTTT
CASSVRAAGELFF
>.|.|TRBJ2-3|TRBV2
TGTGCCACGACGACAACAGATACGCAGTATTTT
CATTTTDTQYF
>.|TRBD1|TRBJ2-5|TRBV7-8
TGTGCCAGCAGCGGCAAGGACAGGGTTTGGAAAGAGACCCAGTACTTC
CASSGKDRVWKETQYF
>.|TRBD2|TRBJ2-5|TRBV27
TGTGCCAGCAGCCTTCACAGACTAGCGGGGGGTAAATGGCAAGAGACCCAGTACTTC
CASSLHRLAGGKWQETQYF
>.|.|TRBJ1-1|TRBV5-1
TGCGCCAGCAGCCCGGGGTACACTGAAGCTTTCTTT
CASSPGYTEAFF
>.|TRBD2|TRBJ2-2|TRBV25-1
TGTGCCAGCAGACTAGCGGGGAACACCGGGGAGCTGTTTTTT
CASRLAGNTGELFF
>.|.|TRBJ2-7|TRBV7-3
TGTGCCAGCAGCTTAAGGGCGGGGGCCTCCTACGAGCAGTACTTC
CASSLRAGASYEQYF
>.|TRBD1|TRBJ2-4|TRBV19
TGTGCCAGTAGTATGCAGGGGGCGAACATTCAGTACTTC
CASSMQGANIQYF
>.|TRBD1|TRBJ2-5|TRBV7-9
TGTGCCAGCAGCCGTCTAATGCGGACAGGGGAGGGAGAGACCCAGTACTTC
CASSRLMRTGEGETQYF
>.|.|TRBJ1-6|TRBV30
TGTGCCTGGGGACGGTATAATTCACCCCTCCACTTT
CAWGRYNSPLHF
>.|.|TRBJ1-2|TRBV6-6
TGTGCCAGCAGTTACTCGGAGGGGAGCTACACCTTC
CASSYSEGSYTF
>.|.|TRBJ2-7|TRBV27
TGTGCCAGCAGTTTCCCGAGCTCGACAGGAGTATACGAGCAGTACTTC
CASSFPSSTGVYEQYF
>.|.|TRBJ2-1|TRBV11-2
TGTGCCAGCAGCTTAACGGGACAAAGGTTGGATGAGCAGTTCTTC
CASSLTGQRLDEQFF
>.|.|TRBJ2-2|TRBV6-1
TGTGCCAGCAGTGAAAAGGGGGCCGGGGAGCTGTTTTTT
CASSEKGAGELFF
>few|TRBD1|TRBJ2-2|TRBV12-3/TRBV12-4
TGTGCCAGCAGGCCGACAGGGGGCGAGGAGCTGTTTTTT
CASRPTGGEELFF
>.|TRBD2|TRBJ2-1|TRBV6-5
TGTGCCAGCAGTTATGCCCCGGGACTAATTTACAATGAGCAGTTCTTC
CASSYAPGLIYNEQFF
>.|.|TRBJ2-7|TRBV29-1
TGCAGCGTTGTGGGGGCCGGGGGGGAGCAGTACTTC
CSVVGAGGEQYF
>.|TRBD2|TRBJ2-5|TRBV11-2
TGTGCCAGCAGCTCAGGGACTAGCGGTTGGGAGACCCAGTACTTC
CASSSGTSGWETQYF
>once|TRBD1|TRBJ1-5|TRBV6-5
TGTGCCAGCTCCCGGGACAGGGAGGATCAGCCCCAGCATTTT
CASSRDREDQPQHF
>.|.|TRBJ1-6|TRBV5-1
TGCGCCAGCAGCTTGGTTCCAGGGTTATATTCACCCCTCCACTTT
CASSLVPGLYSPLHF
>.|TRBD1|TRBJ1-2|TRBV28
TGTGCCAGCTGGGACAGGGACTATGGCTACACCTTC
CASWDRDYGYTF
>.|.|TRBJ1-5|TRBV2
TGTGCCAGCAGCGGCCAAGGGGTACAGACCAATCAGCCCCAGCATTTT
CASSGQGVQTNQPQHF
>.|TRBD2|TRBJ2-3|TRBV10-3
TGTGCCATCAGTGAGTGGGGACTAGCGGGGGGCACCACGGAAAATACGCAGTATTTT
CAISEWGLAGGTTENTQYF
>once|TRBD1|TRBJ1-1|TRBV4-2
TGTGCCAGCAGCCAATCGCTTCGGTTTGACAGGGGCGCTGAAGCTTTCTTT
CASSQSLRFDRGAEAFF
>.|TRBD1|TRBJ2-7|TRBV18
TGTGCCAGCTCACCAGCGGACAGGGGGCCCTACGAGCAGTACTTC
CASSPADRGPYEQYF
>.|.|TRBJ2-1|TRBV3-1/TRBV3-2
TGTGCCAGCAGTGATGGGGGGGCCCTTTACAATGAGCAGTTCTTC
CASSDGGALYNEQFF
>.|TRBD1|TRBJ1-3|TRBV2
TGTGCCAGCAGTGGAGCGGACAGGGACTCTGGAAACACCATATATTTT
CASSGADRDSGNTIYF
>.|.|TRBJ2-1|TRBV7-2
TGTGCCAGCAGCAGGCGGGCGGGGCCTAACGTAGAGCAGTTCTTC
CASSRRAGPNVEQFF
>.|.|TRBJ1-5|TRBV28
TGTGCCAGCACCCCTGCGGGGAGCAATCAGCCCCAGCATTTT
CASTPAGSNQPQHF
>.|.|TRBJ2-7|TRBV5-6
TGTGCCAGCAGCACCCCCGGGGAGGACATCTACGAGCAGTACTTC
CASSTPGEDIYEQYF
>.|.|TRBJ1-3|TRBV6-5
TGTGCCAGCACCCCTGGGCTCTCTGGAAACACCATATATTTT
CASTPGLSGNTIYF
>.|.|TRBJ1-5|TRBV6-5
TGTGCCAGCAGTACGGACAGTAATCAGCCCCAGCATTTT
CASSTDSNQPQHF
>.|TRBD2|TRBJ2-1|TRBV19
TGTGCCAGTAGTATAGGGGGGACTAGAATCAGCAATGAGCAGTTCTTC
CASSIGGTRISNEQFF
>.|TRBD2|TRBJ2-3|TRBV6-5
TGTGCCAGCAGCCCAAGCGGGGCTAGCACAGATACGCAGTATTTT
CASSPSGASTDTQYF
>.|TRBD1|TRBJ2-6|TRBV18
TGTGCCAGCTCATCAAAAAAGGACAGGGGTTATTCTGGGGCCAACGTCCTGACTTTC
CASSSKKDRGYSGANVLTF
>.|TRBD1|TRBJ2-5|TRBV2
TGTGCCAGCAGTGAAGCAACAGGGGGAGTTCCAGAGACCCAGTACTTC
CASSEATGGVPETQYF
>.|.|TRBJ2-1|TRBV5-4
TGTGCCAGCAGCTTGAAACAGGTATACAATGAGCAGTTCTTC
CASSLKQVYNEQFF
>.|.|TRBJ2-5|TRBV21-1
TGTGCCAGCAGACCCTACAGGGAAATAGGGCATGAAGAGACCCAGTACTTC
CASRPYREIGHEETQYF
>.|TRBD1|TRBJ1-6|TRBV5-6
TGTGCCAGCAGTTGGGGACAGGGGAATTCACCCCTCCACTTT
CASSWGQGNSPLHF
>.|TRBD2|TRBJ2-5|TRBV5-1
TGCGCCAGCAGTCTAGCGGGGATGGGGGAGACCCAGTACTTC
CASSLAGMGETQYF
>.|.|TRBJ2-2|TRBV7-8
TGTGCCAGCAGCTTAGGACAGGTTGCCGGGGAGCTGTTTTTT
CASSLGQVAGELFF
>.|.|TRBJ2-5|TRBV4-1
TGCGCCAGCAGCATAGGACTACTTAGCGTTGAGACCCAGTACTTC
CASSIGLLSVETQYF